This T cell receptor beta chain was obtained from a study of T cell responses to AZD1222 COVID-19 vaccine. Study-wide results and limits: At study baseline, merely five or six AZD1222 recipients were seropositive. Increases in Spike-specific TCR breadth and depth were seen after two AZD1222 doses. The study sampled repertoires only after the peak T cell response.

This clone was detected only a few times. Its antigen is unidentified. Repertoires were generated with immunoSEQ multiplex PCR, while TCRdb's copy carries only in-frame clones and drops some. Of about 210,000 clones listed, approximately 94% are singletons. CDR3 length equals 12 residues. Germline CDR1 reads SQVTM; CDR2 reads ANQGSEA. V was cut by 5 bases and J by 5 bases, with 12 bases left in between. This receptor was obtained from an adult who received the MenACWY meningococcal vaccine as a control. The chain joins TRBV29-1 to TRBJ2-5, with D maybe TRBD1 (5 bases). Sequencing was performed on peripheral blood, taken 28 days after the second dose of the MenACWY control vaccine. The CDR3 loop is CSVQQAEETQYF. CDR3 bases: TGCAGCGTTCAACAGGCCGAGGAGACCCAGTACTTC.